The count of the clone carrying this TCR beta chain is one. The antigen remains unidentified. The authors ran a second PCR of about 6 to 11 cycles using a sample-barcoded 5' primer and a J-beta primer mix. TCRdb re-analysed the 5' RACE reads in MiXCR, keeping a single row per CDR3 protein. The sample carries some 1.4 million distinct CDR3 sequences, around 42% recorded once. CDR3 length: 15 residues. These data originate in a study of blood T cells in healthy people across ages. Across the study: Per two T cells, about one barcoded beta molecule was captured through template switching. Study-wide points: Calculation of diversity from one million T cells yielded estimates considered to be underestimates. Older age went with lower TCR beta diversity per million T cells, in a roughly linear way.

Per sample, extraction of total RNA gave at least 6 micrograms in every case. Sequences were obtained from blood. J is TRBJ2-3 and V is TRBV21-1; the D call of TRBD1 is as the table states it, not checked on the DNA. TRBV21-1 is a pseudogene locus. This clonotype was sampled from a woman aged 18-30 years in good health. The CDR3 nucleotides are TGTGCCAGCAGGCAGGGAGACTATCCCACAGATACGCAGTATTTT. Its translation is CASRQGDYPTDTQYF.